This paragraph covers one T cell receptor (beta chain) sequence. It has no known antigen specificity. Qualities for individual bases were not recorded, and no much larger clone is one base off. Using the immunoSEQ two-step multiplex PCR at survey-level depth, TRB CDR3 regions were amplified from genomic DNA. Synthetic inline TR CDR3 controls covering all V-J pairings were spiked into each PCR to estimate template counts and remove amplification bias. Reads were processed so that amplification and sequencing bias were reduced, and quantification was performed against synthetic TR CDR3 analogs. The authors' analysis ran thus. Raw data were processed in ImmunoSEQ Analyzer, with out-of-frame sequences and CDR3s containing stop codons removed, and gene names were assigned according to IMGT nomenclature. Normalized Shannon entropy, defined as 1 minus Pielou's evenness, was used to summarize repertoire diversity. Only TRB sequences sharing the V gene, the J gene and the CDR3 were counted as identical. Public PML clonotypes were CDR3s shared by two or more PML-onset samples but absent earlier, in controls, and in public databases. Position-by-position CDR3 amino acid composition was analyzed in Skylign with the observed count method. Imported from immuneACCESS, the table was reduced by TCRdb to in-frame sequences with V and J called. These copies leave out some clones; in studies compared against another copy, an unresolved V gene accounts for under half, and the cause of the remainder is not known. V, J and clone size reflect that table, while D and trimming were determined from the DNA. The sample table lists about 31,000 clones, roughly 90% of them with a count of one. The top ten clonotypes cover about 5.7% of the sample.

This record belongs to a study of multiple sclerosis patients with progressive multifocal leukoencephalopathy (dated by TCRdb to the late 2010s). Notes on the research overall: Peripheral T and B cells were examined in MS patients who developed PML (4 under natalizumab, 1 after alemtuzumab) and in treated patients who did not develop PML. Longitudinal follow-up was performed in two natalizumab-treated patients who later developed PML, from before therapy through 6 and 12 months to PML onset. The goal of the study was to detect any JC virus-specific or public T-cell expansions that arose at the time of PML onset. Study-level results and caveats: TRB clones with frequency above 0.5% were observed only in PML patients, but the clones expanded at PML onset were found to be already present before and during natalizumab therapy. The analysis covered only peripheral blood, although cerebrospinal fluid or brain lymphocytes might be more informative for natalizumab-associated PML. At the time PML developed, no common TRBV or TRBJ gene usage or preferential TRBV-TRBJ pairings were detected. Less diverse TRB repertoires in most PML patients were suggested by lower normalized Shannon entropy, whereas values near 1 were observed in the natalizumab-treated controls. Given the small, descriptive cohort, it remained unclear whether the study findings reflect JC virus infection or general immunocompromise.

The CDR3 measures 14 amino acids from cysteine to phenylalanine. The read is trimmed to its CDR3 DNA, 42 bases read in frame from base 1. As encoded in the germline V gene, CDR1 is SGHRS while CDR2 is YFSETQ. V is clipped by 7 bases and J by 7 bases, and the sequence between their germline boundaries is 17 bases long. The intended sense of this specimen's time point label: time of PML onset. This specimen's treatment or condition label, interpreted: on natalizumab therapy at sampling. PML diagnosis was based on clinical and MRI findings and was confirmed by detection of JC virus DNA in cerebrospinal fluid. In the natalizumab-treated patients, PML developed after between roughly 15 and 60 months of natalizumab therapy. All listed patients had previously received interferon beta, and all PML patients were female. At the time of PML onset, T3 blood samples were collected. Isolation of peripheral blood mononuclear cells was performed by Ficoll-Hypaque density gradient centrifugation.

The sample here was PBMCs, taken from a patient treated with natalizumab. Recombination linked TRBV5-1 to TRBJ1-4, with TRBD1 as a weak D call on 6 bases. The origin of this receptor is a middle-aged woman with progressive multifocal leukoencephalopathy. The nucleotide sequence reads TGCGCCAGCGCTATCGGCAGGGGCGGTGAAAAACTGTTTTTT. Its protein product is CASAIGRGGEKLFF.